These T cell receptor beta chains were read from a single sample in a study of T cells in Graves' hyperthyroidism and ophthalmopathy. TCRdb ran MiXCR on the multiplex PCR reads and lists one entry per CDR3 protein. The table lists 500,000 or so distinct CDR3 sequences, approximately 16% of them singletons. What was sequenced was blood. These receptors were obtained from a woman aged 30 to 39 with Graves' ophthalmopathy. The CDR3 runs from the conserved cysteine through the conserved F or W. D genes are given only for firm matches. Not every row has a clone size; where given, it reads once, few, many or a size class.

j_gene | v_gene | d_gene | abundance | CDR3aa | CDR3nt
TRBJ2-5 | TRBV7-2 | TRBD2 | many | CASSLGRTRLLQETQYF | TGTGCCAGCAGCTTAGGAAGGACTAGGTTGCTCCAAGAGACCCAGTACTTC
TRBJ2-7 | TRBV6-2/TRBV6-3 | TRBD1 | many | CASQGEIGYEQYF | TGTGCCAGCCAGGGGGAGATAGGCTACGAGCAGTACTTC
TRBJ2-1 | TRBV7-2 | TRBD1 | few | CASSPTGTGGNEQSF | TGTGCCAGCAGCCCGACCGGGACAGGTGGCAATGAGCAGTCCTTC
TRBJ2-3 | TRBV3-1 | . | . | CASSPGTSPSTDTQYF | TGTGCCAGCAGCCCGGGGACTTCCCCTAGCACAGATACGCAGTATTTT
TRBJ2-2 | TRBV6-1 | . | few | CASSIDGGLNTGELFF | TGTGCCAGCAGCATAGATGGAGGATTAAACACCGGGGAGCTGTTTTTT
TRBJ2-7 | TRBV4-3 | . | . | CASSQAQGYEQYF | TGCGCCAGCAGCCAAGCGCAGGGGTACGAGCAGTACTTC
TRBJ2-7 | TRBV7-9 | TRBD1 | few | CASSFRDRGEQYF | TGTGCCAGCAGCTTCCGGGACAGGGGCGAGCAGTACTTC
TRBJ2-7 | TRBV20-1 | TRBD1 | many | CSAREGAQGTYEQYF | TGCAGTGCTAGAGAGGGTGCACAGGGGACCTACGAGCAGTACTTC
TRBJ1-5 | TRBV9 | . | once | CASSVSGLENQPQHF | TGTGCCAGCAGCGTAAGCGGGCTGGAGAATCAGCCCCAGCATTTT
TRBJ1-6 | TRBV5-5 | . | . | CASSLLGRTYNSPLHF | TGTGCCAGCAGCTTGCTTGGCCGCACTTATAATTCACCCCTCCACTTT
TRBJ2-3 | TRBV4-2 | . | few | CASSQDLGATDTQYF | TGTGCCAGCAGCCAAGATTTGGGGGCCACAGATACGCAGTATTTT
TRBJ1-5 | TRBV11-3 | TRBD1 | many | CASSSKGQGKYSRNQPQHF | TGTGCCAGCAGCTCAAAGGGACAGGGGAAGTATTCACGCAATCAGCCCCAGCATTTT
TRBJ1-5 | TRBV24-1 | . | many | CATSDRGLSGNQPQHF | TGTGCCACCAGTGATCGAGGGTTAAGTGGCAATCAGCCCCAGCATTTT
TRBJ2-1 | TRBV28 | . | many | CASSLAGTYNEQFF | TGTGCCAGCAGTTTGGCCGGAACCTACAATGAGCAGTTCTTC
TRBJ1-5 | TRBV27 | . | few | CAGSPYLGESNQPQHF | TGTGCCGGCAGTCCTTATTTGGGGGAGAGCAATCAGCCCCAGCATTTT
TRBJ2-3 | TRBV27 | . | . | CASSLNPQVGLRSTDTQYF | TGTGCCAGCAGTTTAAACCCTCAGGTTGGGCTACGTAGTACAGATACGCAGTATTTT
TRBJ1-1 | TRBV14 | . | . | CASSQDYSWGNTEAFF | TGTGCCAGCAGCCAAGATTATTCCTGGGGGAACACTGAAGCTTTCTTT
TRBJ2-7 | TRBV20-1 | . | . | CSARDSGAYEQYF | TGCAGTGCTAGAGATTCGGGAGCGTACGAGCAGTACTTC
TRBJ1-2 | TRBV29-1 | . | many | CSVEAAMGATGYTF | TGCAGCGTTGAAGCCGCAATGGGGGCCACGGGCTACACCTTC
TRBJ2-3 | TRBV7-2 | TRBD2 | many | CASSSGLTTDTQYF | TGTGCCAGCAGCTCGGGACTAACCACAGATACGCAGTATTTT
TRBJ2-1 | TRBV12-3/TRBV12-4 | TRBD1 | few | CASNRDSFNEQFF | TGTGCCAGCAACCGGGACAGTTTCAATGAGCAGTTCTTC
TRBJ2-1 | TRBV29-1 | . | few | CSVDQGSNEQFF | TGCAGCGTTGACCAGGGCTCCAATGAGCAGTTCTTC
TRBJ2-1 | TRBV20-1 | TRBD2 | many | CSASPSGYNEQFF | TGCAGTGCTAGTCCTAGCGGTTACAATGAGCAGTTCTTC
TRBJ2-1 | TRBV27 | TRBD1 | many | CASSETGGLWEQFF | TGTGCCAGCAGTGAAACAGGGGGATTATGGGAGCAGTTCTTC
TRBJ2-7 | TRBV27 | . | many | CASSFVGADYEQYF | TGTGCCAGCAGTTTCGTGGGAGCGGACTACGAGCAGTACTTC
TRBJ2-4 | TRBV28 | TRBD2 | many | CARAAGGLAKNIQYF | TGTGCCAGGGCAGCGGGAGGGCTAGCCAAAAACATTCAGTACTTC
TRBJ2-7 | TRBV28 | TRBD1 | many | CASSFRDRGHEQYF | TGTGCCAGCAGTTTCCGGGACAGGGGGCACGAGCAGTACTTC
TRBJ1-1 | TRBV20-1 | TRBD1 | many | CSARPGQNRAFF | TGCAGTGCTAGGCCGGGACAGAACAGAGCTTTCTTT
TRBJ2-3 | TRBV28 | TRBD2 | many | CASSKRLAGNTDTQYF | TGTGCCAGCAGTAAAAGGCTAGCGGGGAACACAGATACGCAGTATTTT
TRBJ2-7 | TRBV27 | TRBD2 | . | CASSPAFGGGPYEQYF | TGTGCCAGCAGTCCCGCCTTTGGGGGAGGGCCCTACGAGCAGTACTTC
TRBJ1-1 | TRBV5-1 | . | . | CASSLPGDTEAFF | TGCGCCAGCAGCTTGCCGGGGGACACTGAAGCTTTCTTT
TRBJ2-1 | TRBV7-9 | . | many | CASILGGGGEQFF | TGTGCCAGCATCCTGGGAGGGGGCGGTGAGCAGTTCTTC
TRBJ2-1 | TRBV2 | TRBD2 | many | CASSELGGSRYNEQFF | TGTGCCAGCAGTGAACTGGGCGGGAGTCGGTACAATGAGCAGTTCTTC
TRBJ1-4 | TRBV7-2 | . | . | CASSTGLANEKLFF | TGTGCCAGCAGTACAGGGTTGGCTAATGAAAAACTGTTTTTT
TRBJ1-1 | TRBV6-5 | . | few | CASSSFRSRPAGSTEAFF | TGTGCCAGCAGTTCTTTCAGGAGCCGACCCGCCGGGAGCACTGAAGCTTTCTTT
TRBJ2-5 | TRBV15 | . | few | CATSRPVVAGETQYF | TGTGCCACCAGCAGACCCGTTGTGGCAGGGGAGACCCAGTACTTC
TRBJ1-2 | TRBV7-2 | . | many | CASSLETTTRGSYGYTF | TGTGCCAGCAGCTTAGAAACGACAACCCGGGGGAGTTATGGCTACACCTTC